This T cell receptor beta chain was sequenced during a study of T-cell memory formation after mild COVID-19. A single record per CDR3 protein comes from TCRdb applying MiXCR to the 5' RACE reads. The table records roughly 410,000 distinct CDR3 sequences, 20% to 30% of them present only once. There are a few counts of this clonotype. Trimming removed 6 bases at V and 7 bases at J, with 20 bases between. CDR3 length: 15 residues. This rearrangement joins TRBV12-3 or TRBV12-4 to TRBJ2-3; D perhaps matches TRBD2 (7 bases). The specimen sequenced was PBMCs or a T cell subset sorted from them (not recorded which). This sequence originates from an adult woman who had mild COVID-19 (a few samples of this study predate the infection). Cell type and time point are not known. CDR3 in amino acids: CASSLGGGFSHTQYF. The CDR3 nucleotides are TGTGCCAGCAGCCTCGGCGGGGGCTTCTCACATACGCAGTATTTT.